This TCR beta chain came from a study of monozygotic twins with inflammatory bowel disease. Germline values: CDR1 SNHLY, CDR2 FYNNEI. The CDR3 spans 18 residues. UMIs bearing a 6-nucleotide sample barcode were added through template switching. No DNA is given; TCRdb re-called the 5' RACE reads and lists each CDR3 protein once. The sample has some 450,000 distinct CDR3 sequences. The chain employs TRBV2 and TRBJ2-1; TCRdb reports TRBD1, a call that lacks DNA to check it against. The TCR sequence derives from a human donor with ulcerative colitis or Crohn's disease, or a healthy co-twin of an affected twin (not recorded which). Sequenced input: blood. The CDR3 protein is CASNRDRGPISSYNEQFF.